This T cell receptor (beta chain) was observed in a study of cytomegalovirus exposure and HLA in healthy donors. Study summary: The approximately 600 first-cohort repertoires shared a platform with the 130 or so validation repertoires, as reported in a later analysis.

Clones were sequenced by immunoSEQ multiplex PCR, and TCRdb holds only the in-frame ones, with some missing. This table has about 220,000 clones, approximately 80% appearing once. J lost 8 bases, V lost 4 bases, and 12 bases had no gene match. CDR3 length: 15 residues. J is TRBJ1-2 and V is TRBV23-1; 8 bases map to TRBD1. TRBV23-1 counts as an open reading frame of uncertain function. The sample comprised PBMCs. The TCR was taken from a young woman in good health and CMV-seropositive. The CDR3 DNA is TGCGCCAGCAGTCCTAGGCAGGGGGCTACGAGGGGCTACACCTTC. Translated, it gives CASSPRQGATRGYTF.